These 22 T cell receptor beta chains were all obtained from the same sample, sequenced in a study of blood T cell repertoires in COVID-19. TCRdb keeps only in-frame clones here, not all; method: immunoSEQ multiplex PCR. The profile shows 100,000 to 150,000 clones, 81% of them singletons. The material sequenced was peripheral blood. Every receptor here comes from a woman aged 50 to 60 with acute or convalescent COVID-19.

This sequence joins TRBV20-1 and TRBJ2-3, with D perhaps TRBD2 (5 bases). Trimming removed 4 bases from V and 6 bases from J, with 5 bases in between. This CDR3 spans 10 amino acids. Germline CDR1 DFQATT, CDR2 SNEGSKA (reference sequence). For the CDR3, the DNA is TGCAGTGCTACGGGGGATACGCAGTATTTT. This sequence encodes CSATGDTQYF.

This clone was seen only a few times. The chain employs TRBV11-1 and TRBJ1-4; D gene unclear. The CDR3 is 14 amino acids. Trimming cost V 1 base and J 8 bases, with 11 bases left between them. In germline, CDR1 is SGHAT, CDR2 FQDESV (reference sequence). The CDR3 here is CASSLGGPREKLFF. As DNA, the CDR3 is TGTGCCAGCAGCTTAGGAGGGCCGCGGGAAAAACTGTTTTTT.

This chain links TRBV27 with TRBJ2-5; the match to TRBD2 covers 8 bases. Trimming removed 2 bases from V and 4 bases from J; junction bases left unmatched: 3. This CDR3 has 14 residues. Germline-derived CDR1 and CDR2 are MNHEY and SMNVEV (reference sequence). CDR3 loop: CASSLRLAGETQYF. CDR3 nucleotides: TGTGCCAGCAGTTTAAGGCTAGCGGGAGAGACCCAGTACTTC.

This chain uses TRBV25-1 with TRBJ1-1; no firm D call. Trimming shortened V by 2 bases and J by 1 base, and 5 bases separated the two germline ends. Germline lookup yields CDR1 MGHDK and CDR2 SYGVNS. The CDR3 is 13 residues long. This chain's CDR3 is CASSEAGNTEAFF. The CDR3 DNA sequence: TGTGCCAGCAGTGAAGCGGGGAACACTGAAGCTTTCTTT.

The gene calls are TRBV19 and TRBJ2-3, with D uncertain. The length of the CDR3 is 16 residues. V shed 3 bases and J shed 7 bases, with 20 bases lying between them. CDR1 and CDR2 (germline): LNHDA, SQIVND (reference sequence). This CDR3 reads CASSISRQAKMNTQYF. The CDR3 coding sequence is TGTGCCAGTAGTATCTCACGCCAGGCCAAAATGAATACGCAGTATTTT.

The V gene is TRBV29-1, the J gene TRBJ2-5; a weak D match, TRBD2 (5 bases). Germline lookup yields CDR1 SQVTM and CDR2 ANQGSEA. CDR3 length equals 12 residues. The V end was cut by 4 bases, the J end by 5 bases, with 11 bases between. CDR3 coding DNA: TGCAGCGTTGCTCCGGGAATTGAGACCCAGTACTTC. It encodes CSVAPGIETQYF.

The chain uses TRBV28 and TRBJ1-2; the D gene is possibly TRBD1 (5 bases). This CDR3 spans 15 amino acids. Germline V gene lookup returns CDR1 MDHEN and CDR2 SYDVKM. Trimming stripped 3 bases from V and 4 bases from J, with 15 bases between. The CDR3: CASSLGGVGLYGYTF. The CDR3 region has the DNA TGTGCCAGCAGTTTGGGAGGGGTGGGCCTCTATGGCTACACCTTC.

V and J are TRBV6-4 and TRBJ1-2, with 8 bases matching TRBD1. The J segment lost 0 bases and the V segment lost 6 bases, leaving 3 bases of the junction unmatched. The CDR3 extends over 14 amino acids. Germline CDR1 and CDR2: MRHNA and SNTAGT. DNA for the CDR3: TGTGCCAGCAGGCGGACAGGGACTAACTATGGCTACACCTTC. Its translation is CASRRTGTNYGYTF.

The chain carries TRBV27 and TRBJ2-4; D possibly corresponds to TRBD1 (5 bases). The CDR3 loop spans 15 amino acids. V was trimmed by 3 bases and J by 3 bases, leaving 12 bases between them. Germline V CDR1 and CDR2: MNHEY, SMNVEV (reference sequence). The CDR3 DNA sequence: TGTGCCAGCAGTTTTGGGGCGAACTACAAAAACATTCAGTACTTC. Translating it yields CASSFGANYKNIQYF.

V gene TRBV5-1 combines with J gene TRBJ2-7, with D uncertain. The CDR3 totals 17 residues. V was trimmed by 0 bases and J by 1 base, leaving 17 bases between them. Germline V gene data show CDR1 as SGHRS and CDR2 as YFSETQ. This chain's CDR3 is CASSLGPFAGSSYEQYF. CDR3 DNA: TGCGCCAGCAGCTTGGGGCCCTTTGCCGGGTCATCCTACGAGCAGTACTTC.

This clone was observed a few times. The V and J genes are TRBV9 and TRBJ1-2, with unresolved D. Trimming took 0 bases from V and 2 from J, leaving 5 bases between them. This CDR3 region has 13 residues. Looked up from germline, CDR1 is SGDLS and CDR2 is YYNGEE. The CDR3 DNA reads TGTGCCAGCAGCGTAGACCTAAACTATGGCTACACCTTC. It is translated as CASSVDLNYGYTF.

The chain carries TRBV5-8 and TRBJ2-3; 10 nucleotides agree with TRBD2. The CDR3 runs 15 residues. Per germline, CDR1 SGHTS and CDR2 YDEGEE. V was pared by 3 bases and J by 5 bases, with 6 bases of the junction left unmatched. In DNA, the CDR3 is TGTGCCAGCAGCTACCCGGGACTAGCGAAAGATACGCAGTATTTT. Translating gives CASSYPGLAKDTQYF.

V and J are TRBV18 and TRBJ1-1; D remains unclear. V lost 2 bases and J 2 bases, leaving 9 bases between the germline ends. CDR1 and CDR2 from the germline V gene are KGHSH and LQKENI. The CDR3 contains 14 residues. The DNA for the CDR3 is TGTGCCAGCTCACCAAATACAGCAAACACTGAAGCTTTCTTT. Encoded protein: CASSPNTANTEAFF.

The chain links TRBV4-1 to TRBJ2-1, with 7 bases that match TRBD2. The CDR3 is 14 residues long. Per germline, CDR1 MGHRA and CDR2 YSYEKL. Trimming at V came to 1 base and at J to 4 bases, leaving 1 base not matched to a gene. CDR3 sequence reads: CASSQVGGYNEQFF. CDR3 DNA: TGCGCCAGCAGCCAAGTGGGGGGGTACAATGAGCAGTTCTTC.

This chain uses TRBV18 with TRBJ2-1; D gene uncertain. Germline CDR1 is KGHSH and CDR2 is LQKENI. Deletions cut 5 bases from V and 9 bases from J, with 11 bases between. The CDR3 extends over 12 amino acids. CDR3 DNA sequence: TGTGCCAGCTCAAAGGAAAGAGGTGAGCAGTTCTTC. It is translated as CASSKERGEQFF.

The CDR3 is CASSLPGGSEKLFF. The CDR3 region has the DNA TGTGCCAGCAGCTTACCAGGGGGCAGTGAAAAACTGTTTTTT. This chain links TRBV5-4 with TRBJ1-4; TRBD1 aligns across 8 bases. The CDR3 is 14 residues long. Germline V CDR1 and CDR2: SGHNT, YYREEE (reference sequence). The V segment lost 2 bases and the J segment 7 bases; nucleotides outside the gene matches: 4.

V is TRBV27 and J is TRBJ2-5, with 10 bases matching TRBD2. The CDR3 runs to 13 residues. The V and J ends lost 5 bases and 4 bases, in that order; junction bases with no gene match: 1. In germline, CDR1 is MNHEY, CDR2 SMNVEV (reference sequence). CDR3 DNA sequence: TGTGCCAGCAGTAGCGGGAGGGGAGAGACCCAGTACTTC. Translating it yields CASSSGRGETQYF.

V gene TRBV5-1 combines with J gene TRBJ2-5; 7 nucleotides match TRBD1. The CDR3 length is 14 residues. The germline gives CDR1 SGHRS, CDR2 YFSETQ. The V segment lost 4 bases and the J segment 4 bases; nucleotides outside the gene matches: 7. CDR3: CASSLDRVTETQYF. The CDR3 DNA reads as TGCGCCAGCAGCCTAGACAGGGTTACAGAGACCCAGTACTTC.

DNA of the CDR3: TGTGCCAGCAGCTTCTCGGAGATTGAAAAGACCCAGTACTTC. This gives the protein CASSFSEIEKTQYF. This chain uses TRBV7-3 with TRBJ2-5; D gene uncertain. Germline V gene data show CDR1 as SGHTA and CDR2 as FQGTGA. This CDR3 has 14 residues. Trimming stripped 3 bases from V and 6 bases from J, with 14 bases between.

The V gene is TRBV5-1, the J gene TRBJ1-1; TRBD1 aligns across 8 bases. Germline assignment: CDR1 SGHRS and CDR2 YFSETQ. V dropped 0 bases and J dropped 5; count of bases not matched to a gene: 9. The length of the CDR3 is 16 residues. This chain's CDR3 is CASSLATRGLETEAFF. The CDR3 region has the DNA TGCGCCAGCAGCTTGGCCACCAGGGGGCTGGAAACTGAAGCTTTCTTT.

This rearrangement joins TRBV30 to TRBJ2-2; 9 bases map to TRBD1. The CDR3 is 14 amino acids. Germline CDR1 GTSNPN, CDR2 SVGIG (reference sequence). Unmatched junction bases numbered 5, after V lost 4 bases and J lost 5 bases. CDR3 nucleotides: TGTGCCTGGATTACGACAGGGGGAACCGGGGAGCTGTTTTTT. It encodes CAWITTGGTGELFF.

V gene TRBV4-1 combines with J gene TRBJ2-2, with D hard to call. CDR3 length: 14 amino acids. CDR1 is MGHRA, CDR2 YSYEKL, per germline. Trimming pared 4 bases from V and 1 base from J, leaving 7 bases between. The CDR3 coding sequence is TGCGCCAGCAGCCTGTCCCTGAACACCGGGGAGCTGTTTTTT. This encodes CASSLSLNTGELFF.